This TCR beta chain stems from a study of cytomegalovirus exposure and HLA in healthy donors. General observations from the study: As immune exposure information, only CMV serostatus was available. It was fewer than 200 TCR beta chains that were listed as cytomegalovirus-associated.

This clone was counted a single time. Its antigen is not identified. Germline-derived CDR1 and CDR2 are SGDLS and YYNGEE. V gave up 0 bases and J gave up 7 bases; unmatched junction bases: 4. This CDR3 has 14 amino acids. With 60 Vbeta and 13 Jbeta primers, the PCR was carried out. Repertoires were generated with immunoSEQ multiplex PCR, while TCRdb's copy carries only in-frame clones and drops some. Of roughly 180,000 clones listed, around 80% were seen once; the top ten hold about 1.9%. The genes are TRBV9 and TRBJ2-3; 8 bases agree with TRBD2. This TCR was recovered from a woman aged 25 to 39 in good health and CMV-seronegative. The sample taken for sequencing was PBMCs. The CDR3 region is CASSVAGGDHTQYF. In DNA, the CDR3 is TGTGCCAGCAGCGTAGCCGGGGGGGACCATACGCAGTATTTT. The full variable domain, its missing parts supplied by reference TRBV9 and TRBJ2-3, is DSGVTQTPKHLITATGQRVTLRCSPRSGDLSVYWYQQSLDQGLQFLIQYYNGEERAKGNILERFSAQQFPDLHSELNLSSLELGDSALYFCASSVAGGDHTQYFGPGTRLTVL.